A selection of T cell receptor beta chains follows, all from one sample in a study of shared clonotypes between healthy human individuals. The data were produced by immunoSEQ multiplex PCR, yet TCRdb's version contains in-frame clones alone and is incomplete. The sample holds about 2.4 million clones, 93% seen once. The sample comprised naive CD4+ T cells from PBMCs. These TCRs come from a man between 18 and 29 years old in good health. Some clones in this sample may be carry-over from other donors' samples. Each CDR3 is given without its conserved first and last residue.

CDR3 protein: ASSRTGGVYGYT; V gene: TRBV28; CDR3 length: 12
CDR3 protein: ASSVALGQRYGYT; V gene: TRBV9; CDR3 length: 13
CDR3 protein: ASSGGRYGGPDTQY; V gene: TRBV9; CDR3 length: 14
CDR3 protein: ASRGQGYYEQY; V gene: TRBV6-1; CDR3 length: 11
CDR3 protein: ASSEARQGIGNQPQH; V gene: TRBV2; CDR3 length: 15
CDR3 protein: ASSRDPLGTGNTIY; V gene: TRBV5-8; CDR3 length: 14
CDR3 protein: ASSLARREGPSETQY; V gene: TRBV11-2; CDR3 length: 15
CDR3 protein: ASSAQGSSYNEQF; V gene: TRBV6-6; CDR3 length: 13
CDR3 protein: ASSSSWEIYSNQPQH; V gene: TRBV28; CDR3 length: 15
CDR3 protein: ASSATTETHEQY; V gene: TRBV9; CDR3 length: 12
CDR3 protein: ASSLVRGHPERNQPQH; V gene: TRBV5-8; CDR3 length: 16
CDR3 protein: ASRPAFRGDPYNEQF; V gene: TRBV11-2; CDR3 length: 15
CDR3 protein: ASSRGLAENTDTQY; V gene: TRBV5-6; CDR3 length: 14
CDR3 protein: ASSENPRGGNQPQH; V gene: TRBV6-1; CDR3 length: 14
CDR3 protein: ASSQDSSTVYNEQF; V gene: TRBV4-2; CDR3 length: 14
CDR3 protein: ASSLVAGGNEQF; V gene: TRBV5-1; CDR3 length: 12
CDR3 protein: ASSRDPNTEAF; V gene: TRBV5-1; CDR3 length: 11
CDR3 protein: ASSEQTSMAQY; V gene: TRBV6-4; CDR3 length: 11
CDR3 protein: ASSQSATGQIGEKLF; V gene: TRBV4-1; CDR3 length: 15
CDR3 protein: ASSLAADRAGENIQY; V gene: TRBV11-1; CDR3 length: 15
CDR3 protein: ASSRGGSGNTIY; V gene: TRBV27; CDR3 length: 12
CDR3 protein: ASSSITLGLGQGADEQF; V gene: TRBV28; CDR3 length: 17
CDR3 protein: ASSGYSGDTQY; V gene: TRBV25-1; CDR3 length: 11
CDR3 protein: ATLANYGYT; V gene: TRBV28; CDR3 length: 9
CDR3 protein: ASSLLSGREYNEQF; V gene: TRBV5-1; CDR3 length: 14
CDR3 protein: ASSPYFGELF; V gene: TRBV5-6; CDR3 length: 10
CDR3 protein: ASSLVGEGTDTQY; V gene: TRBV5-1; CDR3 length: 13
CDR3 protein: ASSLAGTGLHEQF; V gene: TRBV28; CDR3 length: 13
CDR3 protein: ASSLGRSTDTQY; V gene: TRBV5-4; CDR3 length: 12
CDR3 protein: ASSKIKDELKETQY; V gene: TRBV21-1; CDR3 length: 14
CDR3 protein: ASGSDIDGEQY; V gene: TRBV12-5; CDR3 length: 11
CDR3 protein: ASSPAGGIDEQF; V gene: TRBV10-2; CDR3 length: 12
CDR3 protein: ASSLSLNNNEQF; V gene: TRBV7-3; CDR3 length: 12
CDR3 protein: ASSHDQGYNEQF; V gene: TRBV11-2; CDR3 length: 12
CDR3 protein: ASLMRETPRGDTQY; V gene: TRBV5-1; CDR3 length: 14
CDR3 protein: ASSRGRVGGWDYGYT; V gene: TRBV5-4; CDR3 length: 15
CDR3 protein: ASSPGTTSYNEQF; V gene: TRBV4-3; CDR3 length: 13
CDR3 protein: ASSLRTGYGYT; V gene: TRBV7-8; CDR3 length: 11
CDR3 protein: ASSPRTGGAETQY; V gene: TRBV5-1; CDR3 length: 13
CDR3 protein: ASSLMGSSNTGELF; V gene: TRBV7-3; CDR3 length: 14
CDR3 protein: GGFMNTEAF; V gene: TRBV20-1; CDR3 length: 9
CDR3 protein: ASSLALPSRETQY; V gene: TRBV5-1; CDR3 length: 13
CDR3 protein: ASSAGGPNEQF; V gene: TRBV28; CDR3 length: 11
CDR3 protein: ASSQLGGIMDTQY; V gene: TRBV4-1; CDR3 length: 13
CDR3 protein: ASSPLGQGFNQPQH; V gene: TRBV18; CDR3 length: 14